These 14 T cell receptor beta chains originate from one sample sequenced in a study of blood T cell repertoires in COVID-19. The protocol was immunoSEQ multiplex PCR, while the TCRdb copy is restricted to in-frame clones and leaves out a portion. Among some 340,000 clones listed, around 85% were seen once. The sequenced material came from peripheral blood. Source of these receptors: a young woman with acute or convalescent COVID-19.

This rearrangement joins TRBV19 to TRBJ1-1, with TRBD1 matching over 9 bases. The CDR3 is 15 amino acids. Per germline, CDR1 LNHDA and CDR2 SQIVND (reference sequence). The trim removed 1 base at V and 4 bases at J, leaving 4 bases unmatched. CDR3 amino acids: CASSIVGTGFTEAFF. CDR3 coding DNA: TGTGCCAGTAGTATAGTTGGGACAGGGTTCACTGAAGCTTTCTTT.

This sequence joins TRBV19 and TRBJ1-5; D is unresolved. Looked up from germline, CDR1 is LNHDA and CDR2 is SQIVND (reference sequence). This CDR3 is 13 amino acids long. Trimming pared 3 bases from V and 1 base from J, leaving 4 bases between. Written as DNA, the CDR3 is TGTGCCAGTAGTATTGCGAGCAATCAGCCCCAGCATTTT. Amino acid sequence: CASSIASNQPQHF.

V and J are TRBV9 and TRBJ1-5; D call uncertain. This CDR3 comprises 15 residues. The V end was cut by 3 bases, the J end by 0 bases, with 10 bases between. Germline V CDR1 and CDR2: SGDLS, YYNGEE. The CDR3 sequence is CASSAPGYSNQPQHF. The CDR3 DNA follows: TGTGCCAGCAGCGCCCCCGGTTATAGCAATCAGCCCCAGCATTTT.

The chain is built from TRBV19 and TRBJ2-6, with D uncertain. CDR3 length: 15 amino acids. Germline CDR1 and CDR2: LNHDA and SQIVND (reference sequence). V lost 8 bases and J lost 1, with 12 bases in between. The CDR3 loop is CASEVFSSGANVLTF. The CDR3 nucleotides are TGTGCCAGTGAGGTGTTTTCTTCTGGGGCCAACGTCCTGACTTTC.

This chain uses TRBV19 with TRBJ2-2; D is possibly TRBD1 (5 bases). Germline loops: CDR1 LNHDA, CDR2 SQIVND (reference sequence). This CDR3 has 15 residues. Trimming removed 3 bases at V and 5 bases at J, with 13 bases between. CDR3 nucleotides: TGTGCCAGTAGTATTGAGGCAGGGATTACCGGGGAGCTGTTTTTT. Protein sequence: CASSIEAGITGELFF. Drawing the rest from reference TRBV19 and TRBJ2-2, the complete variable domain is DGGITQSPKYLFRKEGQNVTLSCEQNLNHDAMYWYRQDPGQGLRLIYYSQIVNDFQKGDIAEGYSVSREKKESFPLTVTSAQKNPTAFYLCASSIEAGITGELFFGEGSRLTVL.

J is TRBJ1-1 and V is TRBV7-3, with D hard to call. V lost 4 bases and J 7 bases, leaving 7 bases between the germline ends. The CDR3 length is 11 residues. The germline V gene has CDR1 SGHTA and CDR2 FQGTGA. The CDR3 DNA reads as TGTGCCAGCAGCTACGAGGGTGAAGCTTTCTTT. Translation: CASSYEGEAFF. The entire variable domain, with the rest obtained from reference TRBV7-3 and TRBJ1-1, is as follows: GAGVSQTPSNKVTEKGKYVELRCDPISGHTALYWYRQSLGQGPEFLIYFQGTGAADDSGLPNDRFFAVRPEGSVSTLKIQRTERGDSAVYLCASSYEGEAFFGQGTRLTVV.

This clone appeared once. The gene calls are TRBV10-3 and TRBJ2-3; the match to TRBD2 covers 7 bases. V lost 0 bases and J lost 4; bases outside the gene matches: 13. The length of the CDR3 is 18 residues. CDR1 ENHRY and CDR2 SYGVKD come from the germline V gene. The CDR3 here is CAISESSWTSVASDTQYF. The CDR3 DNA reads TGTGCCATCAGTGAGTCTAGTTGGACTAGTGTGGCGTCAGATACGCAGTATTTT.

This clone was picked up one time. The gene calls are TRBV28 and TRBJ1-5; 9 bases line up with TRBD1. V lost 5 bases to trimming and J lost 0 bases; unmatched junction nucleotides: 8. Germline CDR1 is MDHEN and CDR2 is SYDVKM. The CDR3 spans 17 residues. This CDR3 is CASSRTGDRYSNQPQHF. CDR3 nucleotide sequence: TGTGCCAGCAGTAGGACAGGGGATAGATATAGCAATCAGCCCCAGCATTTT.

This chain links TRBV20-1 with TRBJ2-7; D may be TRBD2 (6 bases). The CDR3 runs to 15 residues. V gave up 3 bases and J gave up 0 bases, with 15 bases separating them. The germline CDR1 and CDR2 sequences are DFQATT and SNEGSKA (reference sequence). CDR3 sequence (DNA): TGCAGTGCTAGTAGGACCGGGGGAGGCTCCTACGAGCAGTACTTC. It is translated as CSASRTGGGSYEQYF.

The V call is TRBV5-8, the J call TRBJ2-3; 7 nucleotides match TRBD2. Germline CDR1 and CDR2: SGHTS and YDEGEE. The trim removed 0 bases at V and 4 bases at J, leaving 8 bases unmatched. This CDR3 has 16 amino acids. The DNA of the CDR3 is TGTGCCAGCAGCTTGGCCGGCGGGAGCCTTTCAGATACGCAGTATTTT. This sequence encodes CASSLAGGSLSDTQYF.

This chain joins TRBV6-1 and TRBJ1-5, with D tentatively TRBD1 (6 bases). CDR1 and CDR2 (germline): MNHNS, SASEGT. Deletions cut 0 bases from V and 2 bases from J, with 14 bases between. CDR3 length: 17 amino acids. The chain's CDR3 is CASSEAATGYGNQPQHF. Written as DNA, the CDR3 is TGTGCCAGCAGTGAAGCCGCCACAGGGTATGGCAATCAGCCCCAGCATTTT.

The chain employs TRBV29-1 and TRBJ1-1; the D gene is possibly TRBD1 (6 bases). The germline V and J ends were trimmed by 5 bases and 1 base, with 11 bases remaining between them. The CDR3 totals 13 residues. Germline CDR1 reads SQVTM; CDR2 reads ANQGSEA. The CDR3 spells CSVTGPPNTEAFF. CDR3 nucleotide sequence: TGCAGCGTTACAGGGCCTCCGAACACTGAAGCTTTCTTT.

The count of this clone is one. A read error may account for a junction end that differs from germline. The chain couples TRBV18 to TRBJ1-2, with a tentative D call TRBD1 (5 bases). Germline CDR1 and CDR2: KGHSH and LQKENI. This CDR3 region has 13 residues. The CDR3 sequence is CASSPLRQLDEFF. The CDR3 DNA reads TGTGCCAGCTCACCCTTGAGACAGCTTGACGAGTTCTTC.

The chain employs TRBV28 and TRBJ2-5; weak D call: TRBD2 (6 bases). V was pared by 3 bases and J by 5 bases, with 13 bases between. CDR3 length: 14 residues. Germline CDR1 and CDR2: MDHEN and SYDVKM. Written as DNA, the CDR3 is TGTGCCAGCAGTTTGAGTCAGGCGGGGGAGACCCAGTACTTC. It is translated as CASSLSQAGETQYF. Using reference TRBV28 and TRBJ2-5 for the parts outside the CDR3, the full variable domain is DVKVTQSSRYLVKRTGEKVFLECVQDMDHENMFWYRQDPGLGLRLIYFSYDVKMKEKGDIPEGYSVSREKKERFSLILESASTNQTSMYLCASSLSQAGETQYFGPGTRLLVL.